Below, 4 T cell receptor beta chains from the same sample are listed, as sequenced in a study of blood T cell repertoires in COVID-19 (dated by TCRdb to the early 2020s). Preparation of the library involved the immunoSEQ multiplex PCR assay. TCRdb took over this immuneACCESS table, retaining in-frame rearrangements with V and J assigned. Such tables are incomplete; in checked studies, under half of the missing clones stem from an unresolved V gene, and the remainder is unexplained. The sample table lists roughly 90,000 clones, roughly 90% of them with a count of one. Roughly 1.5% of the sample is in the top ten clones. The sample consisted of peripheral blood. Receptors were obtained from a human donor with active COVID-19. The donor label of this sample is uncertain.

This clone was seen a handful of times. The chain carries TRBV19 and TRBJ1-1; 7 bases fit TRBD1. The V and J ends lost 8 bases and 5 bases, in that order; junction bases with no gene match: 11. Per germline, CDR1 LNHDA and CDR2 SQIVND (reference sequence). There are 14 residues in the CDR3. The CDR3 loop is CASLGGIGWTEAFF. Here the CDR3 DNA reads TGTGCCAGTCTAGGGGGCATTGGTTGGACTGAAGCTTTCTTT.

Judged by abundance, this clone is medium-sized. The genes are TRBV18 and TRBJ1-1; D gene ambiguous. Germline V gene sequence: CDR1 KGHSH, CDR2 LQKENI. V was cut by 5 bases and J by 1 base, with 20 bases left in between. The CDR3 length is 17 residues. CDR3 DNA sequence: TGTGCCAGCTCAATTAGACACCCACGGGAAGGGAACACTGAAGCTTTCTTT. The encoded protein is CASSIRHPREGNTEAFF.

This chain joins TRBV30 and TRBJ1-5; 9 bases map to TRBD1. This CDR3 spans 13 amino acids. The germline V gene encodes CDR1 GTSNPN and CDR2 SVGIG (reference sequence). V was pared by 5 bases and J by 6 bases, with 5 bases of the junction left unmatched. The CDR3 sequence: CAWGTGRSQPQHF. Written as DNA, the CDR3 is TGTGCCTGGGGGACAGGGAGAAGTCAGCCCCAGCATTTT.

The chain uses TRBV27 and TRBJ2-7, with D possibly TRBD1 on 6 matching bases. V gave up 5 bases and J gave up 2 bases, with 16 bases separating them. The germline gives CDR1 MNHEY, CDR2 SMNVEV (reference sequence). This CDR3 has 15 residues. CDR3: CASSPYQGITYEQYF. The CDR3 nucleotides read TGTGCCAGCAGTCCTTATCAGGGGATCACCTACGAGCAGTACTTC.